This T cell receptor beta chain was captured by sequencing in a study of response to subunit inactivated influenza vaccine. Study observations and caveats: Only a handful of new T cells, the authors suggested, are recruited with each seasonal influenza vaccination.

In the case of this clonotype: Antigen: not known.

Germline CDR1 DFQATT, CDR2 SNEGSKA (reference sequence). The J segment lost 7 bases and the V segment lost 6 bases, leaving 14 bases of the junction unmatched. The CDR3 is 15 residues long. TCRdb re-derived calls from the RT-PCR reads in MiXCR, one entry per CDR3 protein. This sample carries about 620,000 distinct CDR3 sequences, over 9.5% of them seen once, and the ten largest clones take about a tenth. The chain combines TRBV20-1 with TRBJ2-1; 8 bases line up with TRBD1. The TCR comes from a man aged 45-65 years who received an inactivated influenza vaccine. The sample here was PBMCs from blood, taken on the day of vaccination. The DNA of the CDR3 is TGCAGTGCCCCCATTATAGAGACAGGGGTTAATGAGCAGTTCTTC. Its translation: CSAPIIETGVNEQFF.